This T cell receptor beta chain was recovered during a study of human T cells and chemical hapten exposure. Study as a whole: Slight differences in pooled library volume were the main source of varying TCR yields across samples.

General study results and limits: TCRs whose frequency exceeded 1 in 1000 remained the same following DPC sensitization.

The CDR3 loop spans 16 amino acids. The germline gives CDR1 SGDLS, CDR2 YYNGEE. The V end lost 0 bases, the J end lost 6 bases, and 16 bases lay between the germline ends. Time point of the sample: healthy volunteer bleed at 6 weeks. The starting material, unfractionated whole blood, was used for total RNA extraction. Unique molecular identifiers were affixed to discrete cDNA molecules within the library. Authors' methods: Individual samples carried between roughly 20,000 and 690,600 TCRs, with 95,638 as the median. TCRdb called the RACE reads again in MiXCR, with one record for every CDR3 protein. TCRdb's processing, not the authors' own work, is the source of the V and J calls. The sample includes about 82,000 distinct CDR3 sequences, about 9% of them seen just once. This clonotype was recorded a few times. Its antigen is unidentified.

The chain employs TRBV9 and TRBJ2-1, with TRBD2 as a possible D gene (6 bases). The sequence was collected from a male donor in good health. Some clones in this sample may be carry-over from other donors' samples. Material: whole blood. As DNA, the CDR3 is TGTGCCAGCAGCGTAGGCCCTCGGGTAGCGGTCAATGAGCAGTTCTTC. Translation: CASSVGPRVAVNEQFF.